This T cell receptor beta chain was found in a study of human T cells and chemical hapten exposure. MiXCR, run by TCRdb on the RACE reads, gives a single entry per CDR3 protein. The sample records tens of thousands of distinct CDR3 sequences, about 6.3% being singletons. As for this clonotype: This may be a read error, as it is one base from a much larger clone.

The time point: patch test 2, 6 weeks after DPC sensitization. Described treatment: therapeutic diphenylcyclopropenone sensitization with weekly scalp DPC. From germline, CDR1 is SGHRS and CDR2 YFSETQ. CDR3 length equals 13 residues. The sample consisted of whole blood, taken in connection with sensitization to the hapten diphenylcyclopropenone (DPC). This chain joins TRBV5-1 and TRBJ1-1, with D perhaps matching TRBD1 (5 bases). This TCR derives from a woman in her twenties or thirties with alopecia areata. Some clones in this sample may be carry-over from other donors' samples. The DNA for the CDR3 is TGCGTCAGCAGAGCTACAGGGAACACTGAAGCTTTCTTT. It yields the protein CVSRATGNTEAFF.